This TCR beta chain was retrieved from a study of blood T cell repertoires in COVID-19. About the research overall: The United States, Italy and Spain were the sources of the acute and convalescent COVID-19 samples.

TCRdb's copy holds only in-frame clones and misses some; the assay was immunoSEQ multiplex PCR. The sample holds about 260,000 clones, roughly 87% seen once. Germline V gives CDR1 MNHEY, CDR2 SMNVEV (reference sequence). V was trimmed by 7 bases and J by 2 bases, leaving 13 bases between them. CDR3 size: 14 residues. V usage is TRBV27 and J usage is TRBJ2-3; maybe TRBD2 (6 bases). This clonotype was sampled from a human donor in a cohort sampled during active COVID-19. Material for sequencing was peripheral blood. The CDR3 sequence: CASKPGGVTDTQYF. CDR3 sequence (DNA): TGTGCCAGCAAACCGGGCGGGGTCACAGATACGCAGTATTTT.